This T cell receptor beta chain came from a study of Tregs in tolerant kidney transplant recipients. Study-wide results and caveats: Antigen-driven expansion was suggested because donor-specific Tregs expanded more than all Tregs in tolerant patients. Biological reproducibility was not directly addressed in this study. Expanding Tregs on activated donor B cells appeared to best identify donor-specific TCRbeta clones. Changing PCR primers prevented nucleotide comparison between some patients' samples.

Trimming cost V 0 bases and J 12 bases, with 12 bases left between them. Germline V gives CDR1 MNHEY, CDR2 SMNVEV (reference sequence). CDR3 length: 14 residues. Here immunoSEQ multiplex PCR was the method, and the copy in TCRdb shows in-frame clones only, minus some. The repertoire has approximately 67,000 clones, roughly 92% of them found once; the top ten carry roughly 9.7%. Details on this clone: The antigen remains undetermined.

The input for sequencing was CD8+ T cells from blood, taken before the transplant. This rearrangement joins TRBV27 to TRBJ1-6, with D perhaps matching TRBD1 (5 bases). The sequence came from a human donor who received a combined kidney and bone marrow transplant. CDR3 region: CASSLSGGLEPLHF. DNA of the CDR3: TGTGCCAGCAGTTTATCGGGGGGTTTGGAACCCCTCCACTTT.